One and the same sample provided the 29 T cell receptor beta chains below, sequenced in a study of cytomegalovirus exposure and HLA in healthy donors. The PCR was carried out with 60 Vbeta primers and 13 Jbeta primers. TCRdb's copy holds only in-frame clones and misses some; the assay was immunoSEQ multiplex PCR. Here the sample spans 85,000 to 130,000 clones, 10% being singletons. Source material: PBMCs. Receptors were obtained from a man aged 35-49 years in good health and CMV-seropositive.

This clone was detected a few times. The chain carries TRBV27 and TRBJ2-3, with 7 bases matching TRBD1. The CDR3 length is 15 residues. Trimming at V came to 5 bases and at J to 5 bases, leaving 10 bases not matched to a gene. CDR1 is MNHEY and CDR2 is SMNVEV in the germline V gene (reference sequence). The DNA of the CDR3 is TGTGCCAGCAGTAGCAGACAGGGTGTTAGAGATACGCAGTATTTT. This encodes CASSSRQGVRDTQYF.

V and J are TRBV7-3 and TRBJ2-7; D may be TRBD2 (6 bases). Per the germline V gene, CDR1 is SGHTA and CDR2 is FQGTGA. Trimming removed 5 bases from V and 2 bases from J, with 22 bases in between. The CDR3 is made up of 17 amino acids. CDR3 DNA sequence: TGTGCCAGCAGCCACGGCCTGGACTCTAGCGCCCCCTACGAGCAGTACTTC. It encodes CASSHGLDSSAPYEQYF.

This clone was detected only a few times. The chain employs TRBV4-1 and TRBJ1-6; 7 bases align to TRBD1. Looked up from germline, CDR1 is MGHRA and CDR2 is YSYEKL. The CDR3 contains 14 residues. The trim removed 5 bases at V and 8 bases at J, leaving 6 bases unmatched. The CDR3 loop is CASSSPGQHSPLHF. CDR3 nucleotide sequence: TGCGCCAGCAGCTCCCCGGGACAGCATTCACCCCTCCACTTT.

The chain carries TRBV15 and TRBJ1-5; D gene ambiguous. Trimming left V 0 bases short and J 0 bases short, with 6 bases between. The germline V gene has CDR1 LNHNV and CDR2 YYDKDF (reference sequence). The CDR3 length is 15 residues. The CDR3 sequence is CATSRDLTSNQPQHF. CDR3 DNA sequence: TGTGCCACCAGCAGAGATCTAACTAGCAATCAGCCCCAGCATTTT. Using reference TRBV15 and TRBJ1-5 for the parts outside the CDR3, the full variable domain is DAMVIQNPRYQVTQFGKPVTLSCSQTLNHNVMYWYQQKSSQAPKLLFHYYDKDFNNEADTPDNFQSRRPNTSFCFLDIRSPGLGDTAMYLCATSRDLTSNQPQHFGDGTRLSIL.

The V and J genes are TRBV11-3 and TRBJ2-1; 8 bases align to TRBD2. Germline CDR1 SGHNT, CDR2 YENEEA. Germline trimming cut 2 bases from V and 5 bases from J; bases unmatched to any gene: 17. This CDR3 region has 19 residues. The CDR3 sequence is CASSLWSTSDGSGHNEQFF. The DNA of the CDR3 is TGTGCCAGCAGCTTATGGTCGACTAGCGATGGGTCCGGACACAATGAGCAGTTCTTC.

The genes are TRBV10-3 and TRBJ1-6; the match to TRBD1 covers 7 bases. From germline, CDR1 is ENHRY and CDR2 SYGVKD. The CDR3 contains 13 residues. V lost 10 bases and J lost 5; bases outside the gene matches: 5. CDR3 region: CATTGQHNSPLHF. In DNA, the CDR3 is TGTGCCACCACGGGACAGCATAATTCACCCCTCCACTTT.

For the CDR3, the DNA is TGCGCCAGCAGCCTGGACAGGGGAAATAATGAAAAACTGTTTTTT. This encodes CASSLDRGNNEKLFF. The chain links TRBV5-1 to TRBJ1-4, with 9 bases fitting TRBD1. CDR3 length: 15 amino acids. The germline V gene has CDR1 SGHRS and CDR2 YFSETQ. V was pared by 4 bases and J by 4 bases, with 5 bases of the junction left unmatched.

A few counts support this clone. This chain uses TRBV27 with TRBJ1-1, with no clear D. The CDR3 is made up of 12 amino acids. Per the germline V gene, CDR1 is MNHEY and CDR2 is SMNVEV (reference sequence). V was pared by 3 bases and J by 8 bases, with 10 bases between. In nucleotides, the CDR3 is TGTGCCAGCAGTTTTTATGAGGGAGAAGCTTTCTTT. Its translation is CASSFYEGEAFF.

In this sample, this clone turned up a few times. The chain carries TRBV7-8 and TRBJ1-4; tentative D call: TRBD1 (5 bases). Trimming left V 5 bases short and J 3 bases short, with 13 bases between. The CDR3 consists of 15 residues. Germline values: CDR1 SGHVS, CDR2 FQNEAQ. The CDR3 loop reads CASSQGELANEKLFF. Written as DNA, the CDR3 is TGTGCCAGCAGCCAAGGGGAATTAGCTAATGAAAAACTGTTTTTT.

The chain has TRBV6-1 and TRBJ1-5; no clear D gene. The CDR3 sequence is 13 residues long. Between the trimmed V and J ends, which lost 9 bases and 7 bases, there was a span of 16 bases. Germline V gene sequence: CDR1 MNHNS, CDR2 SASEGT. CDR3 in DNA: TGTGCCAGACTTGAGGAAAGGATGCAGCCCCAGCATTTT. Translation: CARLEERMQPQHF.

The chain links TRBV11-2 to TRBJ2-7, with 8 positions matching TRBD1. This CDR3 contains 17 residues. From germline, CDR1 is SGHAT and CDR2 FQNNGV. Trimming took 5 bases from V and 3 from J; bases not matched to a gene: 15. CDR3 coding DNA: TGTGCCAGCAGCCCAAGCCGGGACAGGTACGACGACTACGAGCAGTACTTC. This codes for CASSPSRDRYDDYEQYF.

This clone was seen many times. The V gene is TRBV28, the J gene TRBJ2-7; 10 bases are shared with TRBD1. The germline V gene encodes CDR1 MDHEN and CDR2 SYDVKM. The CDR3 consists of 15 residues. Trimming cost V 4 bases and J 4 bases; bases outside gene matches: 7. CDR3 in DNA: TGTGCCAGCAGTTCCCAGGACAGGGGGTCTTACGAGCAGTACTTC. This encodes CASSSQDRGSYEQYF.

The J gene is TRBJ2-1, the V gene TRBV5-1; the D gene is possibly TRBD2 (5 bases). This CDR3 is built from 14 residues. Per the germline V gene, CDR1 is SGHRS and CDR2 is YFSETQ. The V end was cut by 1 base, the J end by 9 bases, with 14 bases between. As DNA, the CDR3 is TGCGCCAGCAGCTTGTGGGGAGAGGGTTCTGAGCAGTTCTTC. This codes for CASSLWGEGSEQFF.

The table lists this clone with a few counts. The chain employs TRBV5-4 and TRBJ2-5; D may be TRBD2 (6 bases). The V end was cut by 4 bases, the J end by 1 base, with 17 bases between. Germline V gene sequence: CDR1 SGHNT, CDR2 YYREEE (reference sequence). The CDR3 is made up of 16 amino acids. CDR3 nucleotides: TGTGCCAGCAGCCCGGGGGAGCGGGCAACCCAAGAGACCCAGTACTTC. Translation gives CASSPGERATQETQYF.

This clone was recorded once. The chain is built from TRBV18 and TRBJ1-1, with D perhaps matching TRBD1 (6 bases). Germline lookup yields CDR1 KGHSH and CDR2 LQKENI. The V and J ends lost 3 bases and 1 base respectively, with 6 bases between them. This CDR3 comprises 13 residues. The CDR3 here is CASSPGQNTEAFF. The CDR3 region has the DNA TGTGCCAGCTCACCGGGACAGAACACTGAAGCTTTCTTT.

This clone occurred a few times. The V and J genes are TRBV9 and TRBJ2-3; 8 bases line up with TRBD2. V lost 0 bases and J lost 4; bases outside the gene matches: 4. The CDR3 is 15 amino acids. The germline CDR1 and CDR2 sequences are SGDLS and YYNGEE. The CDR3 loop is CASSVASGFSDTQYF. CDR3 DNA sequence: TGTGCCAGCAGCGTAGCTAGCGGGTTTTCAGATACGCAGTATTTT.

There are many counts of this clone. V and J are TRBV7-2 and TRBJ2-4, with TRBD2 matching over 8 bases. Per the germline V gene, CDR1 is SGHTA and CDR2 is FQGNSA. The ends lost 5 bases at V and 3 bases at J; junction bases unmatched: 12. The CDR3 totals 17 residues. The CDR3 is CASSRELAARGKNIQYF. The CDR3 DNA sequence: TGTGCCAGCAGCCGCGAACTAGCGGCTCGGGGCAAAAACATTCAGTACTTC.

This chain uses TRBV7-2 with TRBJ1-1; D is undetermined. Trimming stripped 5 bases from V and 2 bases from J, with 12 bases between. The V gene's germline CDR1 is SGHTA and CDR2 FQGNSA. There are 14 residues in the CDR3. The CDR3 is CASSAGSLNTEAFF. CDR3 DNA: TGTGCCAGCAGCGCGGGCAGCCTTAACACTGAAGCTTTCTTT.

This clone was counted between two and nine times. A read error may account for a junction end that differs from germline. The chain carries TRBV7-2 and TRBJ1-5; 9 bases line up with TRBD1. CDR1 and CDR2 (germline): SGHTA, FQGNSA. The CDR3 has 16 residues. The CDR3 sequence is CASSLGGTGINQPQHF. CDR3 in DNA: TGTGCCAGCAGTTTAGGAGGGACAGGGATCAATCAGCCCCAGCATTTT.

The chain combines TRBV27 with TRBJ2-5; no clear D gene. The length of the CDR3 is 12 residues. Trimming pared 6 bases from V and 5 bases from J, leaving 10 bases between. Germline-derived CDR1 and CDR2 are MNHEY and SMNVEV (reference sequence). For the CDR3, the DNA is TGTGCCAGCAGGGCAGGCCTGGAGACCCAGTACTTC. This translates into CASRAGLETQYF.

This clone was observed a handful of times. The rearrangement uses TRBV7-6 and TRBJ1-1; no clear D gene. Germline V gene sequence: CDR1 SGHVS, CDR2 FNYEAQ. The CDR3 totals 16 residues. Trimming cost V 1 base and J 1 base, with 13 bases left between them. The CDR3 sequence: CASSLVVRDGNTEAFF. As DNA, the CDR3 is TGTGCCAGCAGCTTAGTGGTGAGGGATGGGAACACTGAAGCTTTCTTT.

This clone has a handful of counts. This chain joins TRBV7-3 and TRBJ2-5, with 7 bases identical to TRBD1. V dropped 4 bases and J dropped 3; count of bases not matched to a gene: 2. The CDR3 runs to 13 residues. CDR1 and CDR2 (germline): SGHTA, FQGTGA. The CDR3 loop reads CASSSGTEETQYF. The DNA for the CDR3 is TGTGCCAGCAGCTCAGGGACAGAAGAGACCCAGTACTTC.

The CDR3 DNA reads as TGTGCCAGCAGTACAGGTTCGTCTTATGAAAAACTGTTTTTT. Translation gives CASSTGSSYEKLFF. This chain connects TRBV2 to TRBJ1-4, with D maybe TRBD1 (5 bases). V lost 5 bases, J lost 6 bases, and 13 bases lay in between. Germline CDR1 and CDR2: SNHLY and FYNNEI. This CDR3 has 14 amino acids.

The chain combines TRBV7-2 with TRBJ2-7; D remains unclear. This CDR3 has 12 residues. CDR1 and CDR2 (germline): SGHTA, FQGNSA. V shed 2 bases and J shed 3 bases, with 5 bases lying between them. The CDR3: CASSLSLYEQYF. For the CDR3, the DNA is TGTGCCAGCAGCTTAAGCCTCTACGAGCAGTACTTC.

This clone was observed a handful of times. The chain is built from TRBV23-1 and TRBJ2-2, with 7 bases identical to TRBD1. TRBV23-1 is recorded as an ORF, its role being uncertain. The CDR3 consists of 16 residues. J lost 7 bases, V lost 7 bases, and 15 bases had no gene match. The CDR3 coding sequence is TGCGCCAGCAACGACAACGGGACAGAACTTTTCGGGGAGCTGTTTTTT. It yields the protein CASNDNGTELFGELFF.

This clone was detected many times. The sample carries other DNA sequences with the same CDR3. V is TRBV6-1 and J is TRBJ1-5; D is unclear. Germline-derived CDR1 and CDR2 are MNHNS and SASEGT. This CDR3 region has 13 residues. Trimming removed 2 bases at V and 7 bases at J, with 9 bases between. The CDR3 reads CASSELSGQPQHF. The CDR3 DNA sequence: TGTGCCAGCAGTGAATTGTCGGGGCAGCCCCAGCATTTT.

The sample holds a few counts of this clone. The chain uses TRBV4-1 and TRBJ2-2; weak D call: TRBD1 (5 bases). This CDR3 comprises 15 residues. The V end lost 1 base, the J end lost 9 bases, and 15 bases lay between the germline ends. CDR1 is MGHRA and CDR2 is YSYEKL in the germline V gene. The CDR3 here is CASSQVRVGTRELFF. CDR3 DNA: TGCGCCAGCAGCCAAGTCAGGGTGGGTACCAGGGAGCTGTTTTTT.

This clone was counted once. Because it lacks the conserved phenylalanine or tryptophan at the end, this CDR3 is likely a read error. The chain joins TRBV5-4 to TRBJ1-4; 8 bases align to TRBD1. Per the germline V gene, CDR1 is SGHNT and CDR2 is YYREEE (reference sequence). J was trimmed by 1 base and V by 3 bases; bases with no gene match: 5. This CDR3 comprises 16 residues. For the CDR3, the DNA is TGTGCCAGCAGCTCGACAGGGGCGGGAACTAATGAAAAACTGTTTGTT. This gives the protein CASSSTGAGTNEKLFV.

The chain uses TRBV25-1 and TRBJ1-2; D is uncertain. Deletions cut 3 bases from V and 0 bases from J, with 8 bases between. Germline lookup yields CDR1 MGHDK and CDR2 SYGVNS. The CDR3 extends over 14 amino acids. In nucleotides, the CDR3 is TGTGCCAGCAGTGAGACTACAGCTAACTATGGCTACACCTTC. The encoded protein is CASSETTANYGYTF.